Given below is one T cell receptor beta chain in context. CDR3 size: 13 residues. V was trimmed by 8 bases and J by 3 bases, leaving 10 bases between them. Clones were read by immunoSEQ multiplex PCR, and TCRdb kept only the in-frame ones, dropping some. This sample yields roughly 59,000 clones, of which roughly nine tenths are seen a single time; about 1.7% belongs to the top ten. This entry comes from a study of control samples from healthy donors and cancer patients. The V gene is TRBV23-1, the J gene TRBJ1-4, with D tentatively TRBD1 (6 bases). TRBV23-1 is known as an ORF, though its function is uncertain. The sequence was obtained from a middle-aged man with colorectal cancer. Sequencing was carried out using PBMCs. The CDR3 here is CASRRGANEKLFF. The CDR3 nucleotides read TGCGCCAGCCGAAGGGGGGCTAATGAAAAACTGTTTTTT.